The entry that follows covers one T cell receptor (beta chain) sequence. The antigen is undetermined. The data belong to a study of blood T cells in healthy people across ages. Study findings and constraints: Diversity estimates from one million T cells were considered underestimates. A roughly linear age-dependent decrease characterized TCR beta diversity per million T cells.

Next came a second PCR, run for 7 to 11 cycles, which used a sample-barcoded 5' primer along with a J-beta primer mix. TCRdb re-analysed the 5' RACE reads in MiXCR, keeping a single row per CDR3 protein. The profile covers roughly 570,000 distinct CDR3 sequences, with approximately 30% appearing a single time and around 20% taken by the ten largest. The CDR3 totals 12 residues. CDR1 and CDR2 from the germline V gene are SGHKS and YYEKEE (reference sequence). The TCR was taken from a woman in her seventies in good health. The chain is built from TRBV5-5 and TRBJ2-5; D is unresolved. The end of the DNA aligns better with TRBJ2-1, so the J call may be wrong. Sample: blood. The CDR3 sequence is CASSLDLNEQFF. The CDR3 nucleotides read TGTGCCAGCAGCTTGGACCTCAATGAGCAGTTCTTC.